This is a list of T cell receptor beta chains from one sample in a study of shared clonotypes between healthy human individuals. Assay: immunoSEQ multiplex PCR; the TCRdb copy retains only in-frame clones and omits some. This table holds about 2,100,000 clones, approximately 94% found once. Sequencing input: naive CD8+ T cells from PBMCs. The receptors shown here come from a man between 18 and 35 years old in good health. Some clones in this sample may be carry-over from other donors' samples. Both conserved end residues are part of each CDR3. The D gene is left open where the match is weak. The size of a clone is reported for some rows only, either as once, few or many, or as a class for expanded clones.

-	TRBJ2-7	TRBV28	-	CASSPMGGLRYEQYF	TGTGCCAGCAGCCCAATGGGGGGGCTAAGGTACGAGCAGTACTTC
-	TRBJ2-1	TRBV19	-	CASSFSALELGLMNEQFF	TGTGCCAGTAGTTTCTCGGCATTAGAACTAGGGCTGATGAATGAGCAGTTCTTC
-	TRBJ2-7	TRBV9	-	CASSVGGTLTESYEQYF	TGTGCCAGCAGCGTAGGGGGGACTCTCACGGAATCATACGAGCAGTACTTC
-	TRBJ1-3	TRBV18	-	CASSQDGFGNTIYF	TGTGCCAGCTCACAGGACGGCTTTGGAAACACCATATATTTT
-	TRBJ2-7	TRBV15	-	CATSRDWRPGYEQYF	TGTGCCACCAGCAGAGATTGGCGTCCGGGATACGAGCAGTACTTC
TRBD2	TRBJ2-5	TRBV7-9	-	CASSLGTSGGETQYF	TGTGCCAGCAGCTTAGGAACTAGCGGGGGAGAGACCCAGTACTTC
TRBD1	TRBJ2-7	TRBV6-5	-	CASSFQDRGIEQYF	TGTGCCAGCAGTTTCCAGGACAGGGGGATCGAGCAGTACTTC
TRBD1	TRBJ1-4	TRBV7-9	once	CASSLGQGEEKLFF	TGTGCCAGCAGCCTGGGACAGGGTGAAGAAAAACTGTTTTTT
-	TRBJ2-7	TRBV14	-	CASSQERGIVYEQYF	TGTGCCAGCAGCCAAGAGAGGGGTATCGTCTACGAGCAGTACTTC
TRBD2	TRBJ2-1	TRBV7-9	-	CASSPGLADNEQFF	TGTGCCAGCAGCCCGGGACTAGCGGACAATGAGCAGTTCTTC
-	TRBJ1-1	TRBV11-2	-	CASSLASNTEAFF	TGTGCCAGCAGCTTAGCGTCGAACACTGAAGCTTTCTTT
TRBD1	TRBJ2-7	TRBV27	-	CASSLTDRGNYEQYF	TGTGCCAGCAGTCTAACGGACAGGGGGAACTACGAGCAGTACTTC
TRBD2	TRBJ2-7	TRBV9	-	CASSAGGGAYEQYF	TGTGCCAGCAGCGCCGGCGGGGGGGCCTACGAGCAGTACTTC
-	TRBJ2-5	TRBV29-1	-	CSVERGLEYQETQYF	TGCAGCGTTGAAAGGGGACTTGAGTACCAAGAGACCCAGTACTTC
-	TRBJ1-2	TRBV12-5	-	CASGSPGVGYTF	TGTGCTAGTGGTTCCCCAGGGGTCGGCTACACCTTC
TRBD1	TRBJ2-7	TRBV27	-	CASSLGTGPYEQYF	TGTGCCAGCAGTCTGGGGACAGGGCCCTACGAGCAGTACTTC
-	TRBJ1-1	TRBV5-8	-	CASSAAGATEAFF	TGTGCCAGCAGCGCCGCAGGGGCCACTGAAGCTTTCTTT
TRBD2	TRBJ2-5	TRBV9	-	CASSSHGAGVFLETQYF	TGTGCCAGCAGCTCCCATGGAGCGGGAGTGTTCCTGGAGACCCAGTACTTC